At least ten counts were recorded for the clone carrying this T cell receptor beta chain. No antigen is known for it. This specimen belongs to a study of breast tumors, draining lymph nodes, adjacent tissues. From the multiplex PCR reads, TCRdb called clonotypes with MiXCR, one entry per CDR3 protein. The repertoire holds under 250,000 distinct CDR3 sequences, roughly 32% seen once, with just over 1.4% in the top ten. Breast cancer patients provided tissue from their axillary draining lymph nodes. Study observations and caveats: Compared with basal-like, luminal-like tumors shared significantly more repertoire with nontumor tissue. The lymph node origin of tumor T cells was framed as consistent with a hypothesis, not demonstrated. Findings are consistent with lymph node origin and intratumoral expansion of most tumor T cells. Tumors had less TCR diversity than lymph nodes, more than nontumor tissue.

The germline CDR1 and CDR2 sequences are MNHNS and SASEGT. The V end was cut by 0 bases, the J end by 6 bases, with 9 bases between. The CDR3 is 14 amino acids. The genes are TRBV6-1 and TRBJ1-5; D possibly corresponds to TRBD1 (5 bases). The source is a female donor with breast cancer. Some clones in this sample may be carry-over from other donors' samples. The sequenced sample consisted of axillary lymph node tissue. For the CDR3, the DNA is TGTGCCAGCAGTGAAGCTGGGGGATCTCAGCCCCAGCATTTT. Translated: CASSEAGGSQPQHF.